This T cell receptor beta chain was recovered during a study of blood T cell repertoires in COVID-19. Study details: Acute-phase and convalescent COVID-19 samples originated in the United States, Italy and Spain. T cells, B-cell-depleted T cells, or PBMCs provided the cDNA or gDNA that served as material.

Authors' data handling: Reference gene primer amplification in the assay estimated nucleated cell counts. Libraries were prepared by immunoSEQ multiplex PCR; TCRdb keeps only in-frame clonotypes and omits some of them. D and trimming were read from the DNA, whereas the V and J calls and clone size are those reported in that table. The sample shows about 190,000 clones, 80% to 85% of them seen only once. This CDR3 region has 14 residues. Germline V CDR1 and CDR2: LGHDT, YNNKEL (reference sequence). The J segment lost 2 bases and the V segment lost 8 bases, leaving 2 bases of the junction unmatched. J is TRBJ1-6 and V is TRBV3-1 (or the pseudogene TRBV3-2); 8 positions agree with TRBD1. The receptor was isolated from a human donor in a cohort sampled during active COVID-19. The sample taken for sequencing was peripheral blood. The chain's CDR3 is CASRDRTYNSPLHF. Written as DNA, the CDR3 is TGTGCCAGCCGGGACAGGACCTATAATTCACCCCTCCACTTT.